This T cell receptor (beta chain) comes out of a study of shared clonotypes between healthy human individuals. On the study more broadly: Contributing individuals were two females and a few males aged 18 to 49.

This clone occurred a few times. Around 90 million PBMCs per unsorted sample were used for genomic DNA. CDR3 length: 15 amino acids. Germline V CDR1 and CDR2: SGDLS, YYNGEE. Trimming at V came to 0 bases and at J to 7 bases, leaving 5 bases not matched to a gene. The authors distributed each subset's genomic DNA evenly over several immunoSEQ plates. Here immunoSEQ multiplex PCR was the method, and the copy in TCRdb shows in-frame clones only, minus some. The repertoire holds hundreds of thousands of clones, with about 82% as singletons. This chain links TRBV9 with TRBJ2-1, with 9 bases identical to TRBD1. This TCR was sampled from a woman aged 40 to 50 in good health. Some clones in this sample may be carry-over from other donors' samples. The material sequenced was PBMCs. CDR3 DNA: TGTGCCAGCAGCGTAGGGGGACAGGGAGAAAATGAGCAGTTCTTC. Its translation: CASSVGGQGENEQFF.